This TCR beta chain was sequenced in a study of blood T cell repertoires in COVID-19. Turning to the study itself: Specimens from acute and convalescent COVID-19 originated in the United States, Italy and Spain. From T cells, B-cell-depleted T cells, or PBMCs came the material, which was cDNA or gDNA.

V lost 5 bases and J lost 3; bases outside the gene matches: 5. In germline, CDR1 is SGHAT, CDR2 FQNNGV. The CDR3 consists of 14 residues. In the study's own analysis: It was from reference gene primer amplification that nucleated cell counts were estimated. Method: immunoSEQ multiplex PCR; TCRdb's copy keeps in-frame clones and lacks some. V, J and clone size derive from that table, while D and trimming were established from the DNA sequence. Of 130,000 or so clones listed, 84% were seen once; the top ten hold about 18%. The origin of this receptor is a woman of 80 years or more with acute or convalescent COVID-19. The sequenced material came from peripheral blood. This chain links TRBV11-2 with TRBJ2-5, with 8 bases that match TRBD2. CDR3 DNA sequence: TGTGCCAGCAGCCCAGCAGCGGGAGAAGAGACCCAGTACTTC. Translating it yields CASSPAAGEETQYF.